This TCR beta chain was found in a study of blood T cell repertoires in COVID-19. Study-level background: Specimens from acute and convalescent COVID-19 originated in the United States, Italy and Spain.

The CDR3 is 13 amino acids. Per the germline V gene, CDR1 is KGHDR and CDR2 is SFDVKD. Trimming left V 3 bases short and J 3 bases short, with 7 bases between. TCRdb keeps only in-frame clones here, not all; method: immunoSEQ multiplex PCR. The sample has around 370,000 clones, 87% seen once; the top ten hold about 6%. This chain connects TRBV24-1 to TRBJ1-1; D is unresolved. Sequenced sample: peripheral blood. The source is a woman aged 45-59 years with COVID-19, enrolled during active disease. In DNA form, the CDR3 reads TGTGCCACCAGTGATATCAGATACACTGAAGCTTTCTTT. It specifies CATSDIRYTEAFF.